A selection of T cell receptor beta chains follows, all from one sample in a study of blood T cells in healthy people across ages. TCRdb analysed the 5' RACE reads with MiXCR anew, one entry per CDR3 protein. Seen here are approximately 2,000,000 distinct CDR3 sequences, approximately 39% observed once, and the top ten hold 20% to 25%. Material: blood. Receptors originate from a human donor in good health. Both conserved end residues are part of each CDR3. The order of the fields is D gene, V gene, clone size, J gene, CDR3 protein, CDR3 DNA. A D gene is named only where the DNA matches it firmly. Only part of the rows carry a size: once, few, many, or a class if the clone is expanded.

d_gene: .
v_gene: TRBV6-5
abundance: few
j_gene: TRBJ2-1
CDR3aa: CASSYSFQRRSYNEQFF
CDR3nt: TGTGCCAGCAGTTACTCTTTCCAGCGGCGCTCCTACAATGAGCAGTTCTTC

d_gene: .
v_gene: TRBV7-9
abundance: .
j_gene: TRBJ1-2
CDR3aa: CANELLGAPNYGYTF
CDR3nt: TGTGCCAACGAACTGTTGGGGGCCCCTAACTATGGCTACACCTTC

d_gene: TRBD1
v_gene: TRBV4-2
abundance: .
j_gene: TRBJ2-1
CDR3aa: CASSQEGGRDNEQFF
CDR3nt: TGTGCCAGCAGCCAAGAAGGGGGCCGGGACAATGAGCAGTTCTTC

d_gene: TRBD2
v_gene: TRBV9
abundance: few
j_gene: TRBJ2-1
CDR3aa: CASSVGTSGGNEQFF
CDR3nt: TGTGCCAGCAGCGTCGGGACTAGCGGGGGGAATGAGCAGTTCTTC

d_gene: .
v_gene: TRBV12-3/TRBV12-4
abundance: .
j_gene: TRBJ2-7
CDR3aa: CASSSPGLAGYEQYF
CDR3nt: TGTGCCAGCAGCTCCCCGGGCCTGGCGGGATACGAGCAGTACTTC

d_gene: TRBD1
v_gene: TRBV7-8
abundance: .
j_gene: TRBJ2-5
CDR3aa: CASSLEDRVGEQYF
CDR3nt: TGTGCCAGCAGCTTAGAAGACAGGGTTGGGGAGCAGTACTTC

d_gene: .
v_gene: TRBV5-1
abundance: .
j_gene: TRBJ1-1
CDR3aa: CASSLAGITEAFF
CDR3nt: TGCGCCAGCAGCTTGGCTGGGATCACTGAAGCTTTCTTC

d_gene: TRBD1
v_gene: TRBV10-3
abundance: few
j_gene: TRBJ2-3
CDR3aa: CAISDSDREATDTQYF
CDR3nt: TGTGCCATCAGTGATTCGGACAGGGAGGCGACAGATACGCAGTATTTT

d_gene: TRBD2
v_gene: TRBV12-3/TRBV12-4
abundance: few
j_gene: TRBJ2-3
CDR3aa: CASSFLARGNTQYF
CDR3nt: TGTGCCAGCAGTTTCCTAGCGCGGGGGAATACGCAGTATTTT

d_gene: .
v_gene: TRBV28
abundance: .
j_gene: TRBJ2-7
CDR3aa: CATHRGGNEQYF
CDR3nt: TGTGCCACCCACCGAGGCGGCAACGAGCAGTACTTC

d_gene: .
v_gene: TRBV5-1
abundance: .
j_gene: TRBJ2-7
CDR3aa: CASSLWPEQYEQYF
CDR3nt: TGCGCCAGCAGCTTATGGCCCGAACAGTACGAGCAGTACTTC

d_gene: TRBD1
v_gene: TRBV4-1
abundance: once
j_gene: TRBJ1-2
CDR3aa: CASSRVPRDRGDYGYTF
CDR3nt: TGCGCCAGCAGCCGTGTACCCCGGGACAGGGGGGACTATGGCTACACCTTC

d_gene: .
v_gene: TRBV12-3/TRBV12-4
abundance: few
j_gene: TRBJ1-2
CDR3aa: CASSLHRGGYTF
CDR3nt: TGTGCCAGCAGTTTACATCGTGGAGGCTACACCTTC

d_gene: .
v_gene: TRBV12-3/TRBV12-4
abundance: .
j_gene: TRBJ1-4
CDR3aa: CASSLARGRVNEKLFF
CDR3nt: TGTGCCAGCAGTTTAGCGCGCGGTAGGGTTAATGAAAAACTGTTTTTT

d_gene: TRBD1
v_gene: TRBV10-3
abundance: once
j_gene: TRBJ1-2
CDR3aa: CAISEPGGNGYTF
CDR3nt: TGTGCCATCAGTGAGCCAGGGGGGAATGGCTACACCTTC

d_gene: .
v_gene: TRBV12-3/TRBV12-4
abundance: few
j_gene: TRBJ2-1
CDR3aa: CASSDSFEQFF
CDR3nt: TGTGCCAGCAGTGACAGCTTTGAGCAGTTCTTC

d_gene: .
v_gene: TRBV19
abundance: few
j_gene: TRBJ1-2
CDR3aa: CASNRENYGYTF
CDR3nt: TGTGCCAGTAACAGGGAAAACTATGGCTACACCTTC

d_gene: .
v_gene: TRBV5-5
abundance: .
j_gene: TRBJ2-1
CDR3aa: CASSLLRVEGDEQFF
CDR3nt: TGTGCCAGCAGCTTACTCCGGGTGGAGGGGGATGAGCAGTTCTTC

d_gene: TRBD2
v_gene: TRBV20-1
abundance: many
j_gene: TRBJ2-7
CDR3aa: CSARGSGGFSYEQYF
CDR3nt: TGCAGTGCTAGAGGCAGCGGGGGGTTCTCCTACGAGCAGTACTTC

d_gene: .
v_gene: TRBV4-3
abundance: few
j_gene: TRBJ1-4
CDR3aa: CASSRSGISDEKLFF
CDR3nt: TGCGCCAGCAGCCGATCAGGGATATCCGACGAAAAACTGTTTTTT

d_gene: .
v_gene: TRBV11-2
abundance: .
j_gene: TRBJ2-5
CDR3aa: CASSSFGQIQETQYF
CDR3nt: TGTGCCAGCAGCTCTTTTGGACAGATACAAGAGACCCAGTACTTC

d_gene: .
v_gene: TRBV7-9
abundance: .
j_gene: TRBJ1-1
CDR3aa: CASSLSGAKVGGTEAFF
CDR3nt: TGTGCCAGCAGCTTATCCGGGGCTAAGGTAGGAGGCACTGAAGCTTTCTTT

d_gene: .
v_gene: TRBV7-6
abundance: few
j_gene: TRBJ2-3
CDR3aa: CASSWTPNTGTDTQYF
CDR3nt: TGTGCCAGCAGCTGGACACCCAACACTGGGACAGATACGCAGTATTTT

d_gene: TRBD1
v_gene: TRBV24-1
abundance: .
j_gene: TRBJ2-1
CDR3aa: CATRGTGGRGEQFF
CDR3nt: TGTGCCACCCGGGGGACAGGGGGTCGGGGTGAGCAGTTCTTC

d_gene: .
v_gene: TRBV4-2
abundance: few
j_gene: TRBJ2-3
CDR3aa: CASSQGVYTQYF
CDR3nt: TGTGCCAGCAGCCAAGGGGTGTATACGCAGTATTTT

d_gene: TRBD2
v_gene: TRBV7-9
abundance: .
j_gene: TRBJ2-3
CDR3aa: CASRPRTSGATDTQYF
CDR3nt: TGTGCCAGCAGACCGAGGACTAGCGGGGCAACAGATACGCAGTATTTT

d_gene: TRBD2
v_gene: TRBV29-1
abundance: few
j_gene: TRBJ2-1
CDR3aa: CSAQTSGAYNEQFF
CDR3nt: TGCAGCGCCCAGACTAGCGGGGCATACAATGAGCAGTTCTTC

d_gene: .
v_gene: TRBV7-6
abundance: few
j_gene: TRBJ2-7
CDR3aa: CASSSSQREQYF
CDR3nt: TGTGCCAGCAGCTCCAGTCAACGCGAGCAGTACTTC

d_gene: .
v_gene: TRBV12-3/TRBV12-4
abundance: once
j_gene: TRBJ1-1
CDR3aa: CASSPDYKFSTEAFF
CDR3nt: TGTGCCAGCAGTCCCGATTACAAGTTTAGCACTGAAGCTTTCTTT

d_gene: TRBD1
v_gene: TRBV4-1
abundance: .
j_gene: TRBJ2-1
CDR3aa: CASSRYGTGADEQFF
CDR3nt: TGCGCCAGCAGCAGATACGGGACAGGGGCGGATGAGCAGTTCTTC

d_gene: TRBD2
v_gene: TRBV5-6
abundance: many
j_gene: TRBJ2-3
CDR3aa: CASSSGTRGADTQYF
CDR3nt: TGTGCCAGCAGCTCCGGGACTAGGGGGGCAGATACGCAGTATTTT

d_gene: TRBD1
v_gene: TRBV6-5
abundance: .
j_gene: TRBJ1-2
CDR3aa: CASSYSPGGGGYGYTF
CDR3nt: TGTGCCAGCAGTTACTCTCCGGGAGGGGGCGGCTATGGCTACACCTTC

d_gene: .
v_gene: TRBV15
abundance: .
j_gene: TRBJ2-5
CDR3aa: CATSRRPWDGQETQYF
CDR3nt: TGTGCCACCAGCCGTAGACCCTGGGACGGACAAGAGACCCAGTACTTC

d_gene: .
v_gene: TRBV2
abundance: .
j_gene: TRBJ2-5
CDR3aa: CASSIIDWGERETQYF
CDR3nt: TGTGCCAGCAGTATAATAGACTGGGGAGAGCGGGAGACCCAGTACTTC

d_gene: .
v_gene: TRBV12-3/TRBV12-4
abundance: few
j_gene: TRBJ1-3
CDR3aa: CASSTGTSGNTIYF
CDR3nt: TGTGCCAGCAGTACCGGGACCTCTGGAAACACCATATATTTT

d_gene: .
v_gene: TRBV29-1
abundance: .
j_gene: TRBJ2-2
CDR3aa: CSAQRDTRELFF
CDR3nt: TGCAGCGCACAAAGGGACACCAGGGAGCTGTTTTTT

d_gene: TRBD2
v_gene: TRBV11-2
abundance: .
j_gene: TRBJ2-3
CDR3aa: CASSIMTSGSTDTQYF
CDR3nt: TGTGCCAGCAGTATCATGACTAGCGGGAGCACAGATACGCAGTATTTT

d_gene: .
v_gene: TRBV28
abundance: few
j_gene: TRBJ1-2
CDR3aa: CASSLMGKTSYGYTF
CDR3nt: TGTGCCAGCAGTTTGATGGGTAAGACCTCGTATGGCTACACCTTC

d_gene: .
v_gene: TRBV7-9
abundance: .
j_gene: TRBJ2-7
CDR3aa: CASSKGQQNTYEQYF
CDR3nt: TGTGCCAGCAGCAAGGGACAACAGAATACCTACGAGCAGTACTTC

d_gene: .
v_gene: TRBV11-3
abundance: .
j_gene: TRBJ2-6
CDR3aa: CASSRFGTDKPNSGANVLTF
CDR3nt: TGTGCCAGCAGCCGTTTTGGGACGGATAAGCCCAACTCTGGGGCCAACGTCCTGACTTTC